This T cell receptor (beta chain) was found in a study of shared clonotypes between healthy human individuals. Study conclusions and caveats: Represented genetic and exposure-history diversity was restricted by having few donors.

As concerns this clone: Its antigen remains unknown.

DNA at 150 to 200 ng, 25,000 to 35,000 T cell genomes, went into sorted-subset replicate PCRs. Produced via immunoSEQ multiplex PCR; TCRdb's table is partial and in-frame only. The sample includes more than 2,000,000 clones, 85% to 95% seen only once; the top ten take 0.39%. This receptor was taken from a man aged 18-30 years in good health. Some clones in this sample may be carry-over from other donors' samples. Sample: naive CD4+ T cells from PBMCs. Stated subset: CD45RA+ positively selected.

The CDR3 nucleotides read TGTGCCAGCAGCCGAGGGACTAGCGGGAGTGGAAACATTCAGTACTTC. Protein product: CASSRGTSGSGNIQYF. V is TRBV7-8 and J is TRBJ2-4; 14 bases align to TRBD2. The J segment lost 6 bases and the V segment lost 5 bases, leaving 6 bases of the junction unmatched. Germline V lookup: CDR1 SGHVS, CDR2 FQNEAQ. CDR3 length equals 16 residues.